These 30 T cell receptor beta chains were sequenced from one sample in a study of T cells in tumors and immune-related adverse events. The protocol was immunoSEQ multiplex PCR, while the TCRdb copy is restricted to in-frame clones and leaves out a portion. The sample carries more than 20,000 clones, under 95% recorded once. Sample: lymph node tissue, taken from a patient treated with anti-PD-1 therapy. These receptors all stem from a female donor with metastatic renal cell carcinoma.

This chain connects TRBV9 to TRBJ1-1; 8 bases map to TRBD1. This CDR3 has 15 amino acids. Germline CDR1 SGDLS, CDR2 YYNGEE. The V segment lost 3 bases and the J segment 5 bases; nucleotides outside the gene matches: 9. The CDR3 DNA reads as TGTGCCAGCAGCGCATTCAGGGGGCCCGATACTGAAGCTTTCTTT. Amino acid sequence: CASSAFRGPDTEAFF.

This sequence joins TRBV4-1 and TRBJ1-1; no clear D. This CDR3 is 16 amino acids long. Germline V gene sequence: CDR1 MGHRA, CDR2 YSYEKL. Trimming removed 6 bases at V and 1 base at J, with 18 bases between. CDR3 sequence: CASSRSGGSGNTEAFF. The CDR3 region has the DNA TGCGCCAGCAGTCGTTCAGGTGGGTCGGGGAACACTGAAGCTTTCTTT.

The chain uses TRBV2 and TRBJ1-1; 7 nucleotides match TRBD1. J was trimmed by 4 bases and V by 9 bases; bases with no gene match: 5. CDR3 length: 12 residues. Per the germline V gene, CDR1 is SNHLY and CDR2 is FYNNEI. CDR3 DNA: TGTGCCAGTAAGACAGGGATCACTGAAGCTTTCTTT. It encodes CASKTGITEAFF.

Notes on this clone: The junction differs from germline at one of its ends, possibly a read error. This same CDR3 is encoded by further DNA sequences in the sample. In DNA, the CDR3 is TGTGCCAGCAGTGAATTTAGGACAGGGGTTAGTACCAATCAGCCTCAGCATTTT. It specifies CASSEFRTGVSTNQPQHF. This chain connects TRBV6-1 to TRBJ1-5; 9 positions match TRBD1. CDR1 is MNHNS and CDR2 is SASEGT in the germline V gene. The CDR3 covers 18 residues.

The CDR3 reads CASRPTSGGGETQYF. As DNA, the CDR3 is TGTGCCAGCAGACCTACTAGCGGGGGCGGTGAGACCCAGTACTTC. The V call is TRBV6-1, the J call TRBJ2-5, with 11 bases aligning to TRBD2. The CDR3 spans 15 residues. J lost 5 bases, V lost 6 bases, and 8 bases had no gene match. Germline V gene sequence: CDR1 MNHNS, CDR2 SASEGT.

The chain's CDR3 is CASSEYRTETQYF. CDR3 nucleotide sequence: TGCGCCAGCAGCGAATACAGAACAGAGACCCAGTACTTC. V usage is TRBV5-1 and J usage is TRBJ2-5; D call uncertain. The germline V gene encodes CDR1 SGHRS and CDR2 YFSETQ. V dropped 4 bases and J dropped 4 bases, with 11 bases sitting between them. This CDR3 comprises 13 residues.

V usage is TRBV7-8 and J usage is TRBJ2-5; TRBD2 matches at 8 bases. The J segment lost 8 bases and the V segment lost 1 base, leaving 15 bases of the junction unmatched. From germline, CDR1 is SGHVS and CDR2 FQNEAQ. The CDR3 spans 17 residues. The CDR3 protein is CASSLVSSGGGRSTQYF. DNA of the CDR3: TGTGCCAGCAGCTTAGTTTCCTCGGGGGGGGGCCGGAGTACCCAGTACTTC.

The V and J genes are TRBV6-5 and TRBJ2-1; D possibly matches TRBD1 or TRBD2 (5 bases each). The CDR3 loop spans 16 amino acids. Trimming shortened V by 2 bases and J by 0 bases, and 11 bases separated the two germline ends. Germline CDR1 reads MNHEY; CDR2 reads SVGAGI. As DNA, the CDR3 is TGTGCCAGCAGTTACACCAGGGAGATCTCCTACAATGAGCAGTTCTTC. Protein sequence: CASSYTREISYNEQFF.

The sample holds a few counts of this clone. CDR3 DNA sequence: TGCAGCGTTGAGTTACCGAGCTCCTACGAGCAGTACTTC. Translation gives CSVELPSSYEQYF. V usage is TRBV29-1 and J usage is TRBJ2-7; D ambiguous. V lost 3 bases and J 0 bases, leaving 9 bases between the germline ends. Per germline, CDR1 SQVTM and CDR2 ANQGSEA. The CDR3 spans 13 residues.

The rearrangement joins TRBV11-1 to TRBJ2-7, with D unresolved. CDR1 is SGHAT and CDR2 is FQDESV in the germline V gene (reference sequence). V lost 3 bases, J lost 0 bases, and 12 bases lay in between. This CDR3 comprises 15 residues. This CDR3 reads CASSFMGRSSYEQYF. CDR3 coding DNA: TGTGCCAGCAGCTTCATGGGTAGGAGCTCCTACGAGCAGTACTTC.

V and J are TRBV10-2 and TRBJ2-3; D is unclear. V was pared by 0 bases and J by 12 bases, with 13 bases between. CDR3 length: 13 amino acids. Germline V gene data show CDR1 as WSHSY and CDR2 as SAAADI. Here the CDR3 DNA reads TGCGCCAGCAGTGAGTCCCCGGCACGTGCTCAGTATTTT. Encoded protein: CASSESPARAQYF.

This clone was picked up one time. V gene TRBV12-5 combines with J gene TRBJ2-1; perhaps TRBD2 as D (6 bases). From germline, CDR1 is LGHNT and CDR2 FRNRAP. The V gene lost 5 bases and the J gene lost 1 base, with 15 bases spanning the gap. The CDR3 covers 16 residues. This CDR3 reads CASGRERRFSYNEQFF. As DNA, the CDR3 is TGTGCTAGTGGTCGGGAGAGACGATTTTCCTACAATGAGCAGTTCTTC. Complete variable domain (other parts from reference TRBV12-5 and TRBJ2-1): DARVTQTPRHKVTEMGQEVTMRCQPILGHNTVFWYRQTMMQGLELLAYFRNRAPLDDSGMPKDRFSAEMPDATLATLKIQPSEPRDSAVYFCASGRERRFSYNEQFFGPGTRLTVL.

This clone was seen a few times. This rearrangement joins TRBV5-4 to TRBJ2-5, with TRBD1 identical over 9 bases. Unmatched junction bases numbered 9, after V lost 5 bases and J lost 4 bases. The CDR3 length is 15 residues. Germline lookup yields CDR1 SGHNT and CDR2 YYREEE (reference sequence). The CDR3 nucleotides read TGTGCCAGCAGGTCCGACAGGGGGGGAGTAGAGACCCAGTACTTC. It translates to CASRSDRGGVETQYF.

This sequence joins TRBV5-4 and TRBJ2-7; 7 positions agree with TRBD1. Germline CDR1 reads SGHNT; CDR2 reads YYREEE (reference sequence). J was trimmed by 4 bases and V by 4 bases; bases with no gene match: 5. This CDR3 has 13 residues. CDR3 DNA sequence: TGTGCCAGCAGCCCCGTGGGACAGTACGAGCAGTACTTC. This gives the protein CASSPVGQYEQYF.

This clone has more than one count but fewer than ten. The V call is TRBV10-3, the J call TRBJ2-3, with TRBD2 matching over 7 bases. With V trimmed by 3 bases and J by 1 base, 4 bases remained unmatched. The germline CDR1 and CDR2 sequences are ENHRY and SYGVKD. The CDR3 spans 15 residues. The CDR3 is CAISEFGGGTDTQYF. DNA of the CDR3: TGTGCCATCAGTGAATTTGGGGGGGGCACAGATACGCAGTATTTT.

The genes are TRBV18 and TRBJ2-1, with 8 bases lining up with TRBD1. The CDR3 spans 15 residues. V was pared by 0 bases and J by 10 bases, with 8 bases of the junction left unmatched. Germline V gene lookup returns CDR1 KGHSH and CDR2 LQKENI. The CDR3 nucleotides are TGTGCCAGCTCACCACCGACAGGGGCACGGGAGGAGCAGTTCTTC. Its translation is CASSPPTGAREEQFF.

V and J are TRBV6-1 and TRBJ2-3; possible D gene TRBD2, 5 bases. The CDR3 has 15 residues. Germline CDR1 and CDR2: MNHNS and SASEGT. CDR3 loop: CATIKLSGDTDTQYF. CDR3 sequence (DNA): TGTGCTACGATCAAATTGAGCGGTGACACAGATACGCAGTATTTT.

CDR3 amino acids: CATSRDRGQETQYF. The DNA for the CDR3 is TGTGCCACCAGCAGAGATAGGGGGCAAGAGACCCAGTACTTC. The chain joins TRBV15 to TRBJ2-5; a weak D match, TRBD1 (6 bases). Trimming cost V 0 bases and J 2 bases, with 7 bases left between them. The germline V gene encodes CDR1 LNHNV and CDR2 YYDKDF (reference sequence). The CDR3 totals 14 residues. The full variable domain, completed using reference TRBV15 and TRBJ2-5, is DAMVIQNPRYQVTQFGKPVTLSCSQTLNHNVMYWYQQKSSQAPKLLFHYYDKDFNNEADTPDNFQSRRPNTSFCFLDIRSPGLGDTAMYLCATSRDRGQETQYFGPGTRLLVL.

The chain carries TRBV12-5 and TRBJ1-5, with a possible D match to TRBD1 (5 bases). The CDR3 covers 17 residues. Germline V gives CDR1 LGHNT, CDR2 FRNRAP. Trimming took 1 base from V and 6 from J, leaving 19 bases between them. In DNA form, the CDR3 reads TGTGCTAGTGGTTTGGCCCCAGGTTCTTGGGGGGGTCAGCCCCAGCATTTT. It codes for CASGLAPGSWGGQPQHF.

The chain couples TRBV10-2 to TRBJ2-7; 9 nucleotides match TRBD1. V trimming: 0 bases; J trimming: 5 bases; junction bases outside the gene matches: 2. In germline, CDR1 is WSHSY, CDR2 SAAADI. The CDR3 runs 14 residues. The CDR3 DNA sequence: TGCGCCAGCAGTGAGTCGACAGGGGGGGACGAGCAGTACTTC. Translating it yields CASSESTGGDEQYF.

In the case of this clone: The junction does not match germline at one end; this may be a read error. This chain joins TRBV18 and TRBJ2-1, with D possibly matching TRBD1 (5 bases). This CDR3 spans 16 amino acids. Germline CDR1 is KGHSH and CDR2 is LQKENI. This CDR3 reads CASAPQGFPSYNEQFF. In DNA, the CDR3 is TGTGCCAGCGCACCCCAGGGATTCCCCTCCTACAATGAGCAGTTCTTC. The variable domain in full, completed from reference TRBV18 and TRBJ2-1, reads NAGVMQNPRHLVRRRGQEARLRCSPMKGHSHVYWYRQLPEEGLKFMVYLQKENIIDESGMPKERFSAEFPKEGPSILRIQQVVRGDSAAYFCASAPQGFPSYNEQFFGPGTRLTVL.

The CDR3 sequence is CASSVPQETQYF. CDR3 DNA: TGTGCCAGCAGTGTGCCCCAAGAGACCCAGTACTTC. The V and J genes are TRBV2 and TRBJ2-5, with D unclear. V lost 4 bases, J lost 1 base, and 4 bases lay in between. The germline gives CDR1 SNHLY, CDR2 FYNNEI. This CDR3 region has 12 residues. Drawing the rest from reference TRBV2 and TRBJ2-5, the complete variable domain is EPEVTQTPSHQVTQMGQEVILRCVPISNHLYFYWYRQILGQKVEFLVSFYNNEISEKSEIFDDQFSVERPDGSNFTLKIRSTKLEDSAMYFCASSVPQETQYFGPGTRLLVL.

On this clone: At one boundary the junction diverges from the germline segment, which might be a read error. The chain recombines TRBV29-1 with TRBJ1-2; D remains ambiguous. The CDR3 extends over 13 amino acids. CDR1 is SQVTM, CDR2 ANQGSEA, per germline. The CDR3 sequence is CNVEDPSIQGYTF. For the CDR3, the DNA is TGCAACGTTGAAGACCCATCTATACAGGGCTACACCTTC.

The chain joins TRBV7-6 to TRBJ1-6, with D maybe TRBD1 (6 bases). Between the trimmed V and J ends, which lost 3 bases and 5 bases, there was a span of 8 bases. The CDR3 length is 14 residues. Germline lookup yields CDR1 SGHVS and CDR2 FNYEAQ. For the CDR3, the DNA is TGTGCCAGCAGCTTCACAGGGAATAATTCACCCCTCCACTTT. Translating it yields CASSFTGNNSPLHF.

V is TRBV5-1 and J is TRBJ2-7; 9 bases align to TRBD1. V gave up 4 bases and J gave up 0 bases; unmatched junction bases: 5. This CDR3 has 15 residues. Germline CDR1 and CDR2: SGHRS and YFSETQ. CDR3: CASSDRDRDSYEQYF. CDR3 in DNA: TGCGCCAGCAGCGACCGGGACAGGGACTCCTACGAGCAGTACTTC.

The count of this clone is one. J is TRBJ2-7 and V is TRBV19; D not resolved. In germline, CDR1 is LNHDA, CDR2 SQIVND (reference sequence). The CDR3 is 14 amino acids. Trimming removed 3 bases at V and 4 bases at J, with 13 bases between. For the CDR3, the DNA is TGTGCCAGTAGTATCTCGGGTTTTGGTTACGAGCAGTACTTC. This translates into CASSISGFGYEQYF.

The chain combines TRBV27 with TRBJ2-1; D perhaps matches TRBD2 (6 bases). The V gene lost 6 bases and the J gene lost 5 bases, with 17 bases spanning the gap. This CDR3 has 15 amino acids. The germline gives CDR1 MNHEY, CDR2 SMNVEV (reference sequence). DNA for the CDR3: TGTGCCAGCAGCCAGCGGGCTAGCGCCAACAATGAGCAGTTCTTC. Its translation is CASSQRASANNEQFF.

The sample holds one count of this clone. The chain carries TRBV4-1 and TRBJ2-7, with no clear D. The CDR3 has 15 residues. The germline CDR1 and CDR2 sequences are MGHRA and YSYEKL. V was pared by 3 bases and J by 6 bases, with 18 bases between. CDR3 in amino acids: CASSQAWARTSEQYF. In DNA, the CDR3 is TGCGCCAGCAGCCAGGCCTGGGCCAGAACAAGCGAGCAGTACTTC.

The rearrangement uses TRBV6-6 and TRBJ1-1, with TRBD1 matching over 9 bases. Germline assignment: CDR1 MNHNY and CDR2 SVGAGI (reference sequence). V shed 4 bases and J 1 base; nucleotides not matched to a gene: 4. The CDR3 contains 15 residues. The CDR3 DNA follows: TGTGCCAGCAGTTCCCGGGACAGGGCGAACACTGAAGCTTTCTTT. Its protein product is CASSSRDRANTEAFF.

J is TRBJ1-3 and V is TRBV5-6; D ambiguous. V lost 5 bases and J 4 bases, leaving 7 bases between the germline ends. Per the germline V gene, CDR1 is SGHDT and CDR2 is YYEEEE. The CDR3 is made up of 12 amino acids. CDR3 sequence (DNA): TGTGCCAGCAGTCGCCGGGGAAACACCATATATTTT. Protein sequence: CASSRRGNTIYF.